This record concerns one TCR beta chain sequence. Other nucleotide sequences in the sample specify the same CDR3. This entry belongs to a study of blood T cell repertoires in COVID-19. Whole-study context: Samples of COVID-19 (acute and convalescent) were obtained from the United States, Italy and Spain.

Everyone who took part was roughly 18 to 90 years old, and they came from about 25 US areas. Per the original methods: Amplification from reference gene primers served as the basis for estimated nucleated cell counts. Assay: immunoSEQ multiplex PCR; the TCRdb copy retains only in-frame clones and omits some. D and trimming come from the DNA, and the V and J calls and clone size come from that table. This table has 280,000 or so clones, about nine tenths appearing once. Sequencing was done on a sample of PBMCs or T cells enriched from blood (not recorded which). The TCR originated in a woman in her forties or fifties who had been exposed to COVID-19.

The chain's CDR3 is CAWSVGGDGYTF. The CDR3 nucleotides are TGTGCCTGGAGTGTAGGAGGGGATGGCTACACCTTC. J is TRBJ1-2 and V is TRBV30, with D perhaps matching TRBD1 (5 bases). The CDR3 consists of 12 residues. The V end lost 0 bases, the J end lost 6 bases, and 8 bases lay between the germline ends. Germline lookup yields CDR1 GTSNPN and CDR2 SVGIG (reference sequence).